The T cell receptor beta chain described here comes from a study of shared clonotypes between healthy human individuals. Whole-study context: Researchers assigned three CD4 naive, three CD4 memory, two CD8 naive and one CD8 memory plate to each donor.

Findings of the study overall: Estimated clonotype richness was generally higher in naive than memory subsets. In contrast to clonotypes shared by all four donors, non-shared clonotypes had lower generation probabilities.

Germline V CDR1 and CDR2: SGHTA, FQGTGA. This CDR3 has 16 residues. The J segment lost 7 bases and the V segment lost 6 bases, leaving 11 bases of the junction unmatched. The data were produced by immunoSEQ multiplex PCR, yet TCRdb's version contains in-frame clones alone and is incomplete. Of 2.3 million or so clones listed, approximately 93% are singletons. This clone has a single count. Its antigen remains unknown. All participating donors were Caucasian adults from Nashville, Tennessee. Sequencing was done on a sample of naive CD4+ T cells from PBMCs. Subset reported: CD45RA+ positively selected. The sequence came from a man younger than 35 in good health. Some clones in this sample may be carry-over from other donors' samples. The J gene is TRBJ2-1, the V gene TRBV7-3; 11 bases line up with TRBD2. In DNA form, the CDR3 reads TGTGCCAGCAGTCCCTCGGCTAGCGGGAGGAAAAATGAGCAGTTCTTC. Amino acids: CASSPSASGRKNEQFF.